This TCR beta chain was observed in a study of T cells in localized non-small cell lung cancer. With regard to this clone: Its target is unknown.

Produced via immunoSEQ multiplex PCR; TCRdb's table is partial and in-frame only. The sample has tens of thousands of clones, approximately 89% seen once; the top ten hold roughly 2.6%. The CDR3 is made up of 15 amino acids. V gave up 4 bases and J gave up 5 bases; unmatched junction bases: 6. Per germline, CDR1 LNHDA and CDR2 SQIVND (reference sequence). Findings and caveats of the study: Of the tissues analyzed, uninvolved adjacent lung showed maximal T cell clonality, greater than tumor. Adjacent lung tissue had a median 57 of the top 100 clones found in the tumor.

The V gene is TRBV19, the J gene TRBJ2-4, with 9 positions matching TRBD2. The sequenced sample was peripheral blood, obtained before any cancer treatment. The source is a woman aged 35 to 70 with stage I lung adenocarcinoma. The CDR3 spells CASSTTSGYENIQYF. CDR3 bases: TGTGCCAGTAGTACGACTAGCGGATATGAAAACATTCAGTACTTC. Full variable domain (remainder filled in from reference TRBV19 and TRBJ2-4): DGGITQSPKYLFRKEGQNVTLSCEQNLNHDAMYWYRQDPGQGLRLIYYSQIVNDFQKGDIAEGYSVSREKKESFPLTVTSAQKNPTAFYLCASSTTSGYENIQYFGAGTRLSVL.